Detailed here is one TCR beta chain. Its antigen is not known. Trimming took off 5 bases at V and 5 bases at J, with 7 bases between the two ends. The CDR3 is made up of 12 amino acids. Germline V gene sequence: CDR1 SGDLS, CDR2 YYNGEE. Sequencing was performed with immunoSEQ multiplex PCR; in TCRdb, only in-frame clones are kept and a portion is missing. This table holds about 310,000 clones, approximately 80% found once. This record belongs to a study of cytotoxic CD8 clonotypes in ibrutinib-treated CLL. Study-level information: The group held roughly ten relapsed/refractory and under 16 treatment-naive patients, with roughly 17 IGHV unmutated. Patients gave response samples after a median approximately eleven months of treatment, range 6 to 36. Among the samples, the mean was roughly 260,000 productive templates and tens of thousands of productive rearrangements. Points from the study as a whole: A rise in clonality was seen at ibrutinib response, and a fall back toward baseline was seen at progression.

The chain uses TRBV9 and TRBJ2-2, with D hard to call. The sample in question was PBMCs, obtained before ibrutinib treatment. This clonotype originated in a human donor with chronic lymphocytic leukemia. CDR3 sequence: CASSRQTGELFF. As DNA, the CDR3 is TGTGCCAGCAGTCGCCAGACCGGGGAGCTGTTTTTT.